This T cell receptor beta chain emerged from a study of blood T cell repertoires in COVID-19. Study background: Specimens from acute and convalescent COVID-19 originated in the United States, Italy and Spain. PBMCs, B-cell-depleted T cells, or T cells provided the cDNA or gDNA that made up the material.

As originally analysed: It was from reference gene primer amplification that nucleated cell counts were estimated. The method was immunoSEQ multiplex PCR; TCRdb's version includes in-frame clones alone and lacks a portion of them. The D gene and trimming were derived from the DNA, and the V and J assignments and clone size from that table. The repertoire holds 90,000 or so clones, with about two thirds as singletons. The CDR3 has 18 amino acids. Germline assignment: CDR1 LGHNA and CDR2 YNFKEQ. The V and J ends lost 0 bases and 0 bases, in that order; junction bases with no gene match: 4. This sequence was found in a woman aged 55 to 70 in a cohort sampled during active or convalescent COVID-19. The source material was peripheral blood. The V gene is TRBV4-2, the J gene TRBJ2-6, with 8 nucleotides matching TRBD1. The CDR3 protein is CASSQEGRGLSGANVLTF. The CDR3, as DNA: TGTGCCAGCAGCCAAGAGGGCAGGGGGCTCTCTGGGGCCAACGTCCTGACTTTC.